What follows is one TCR beta chain and its context. The CDR3 extends over 13 amino acids. The ends were cut back, 3 bases at V and 4 bases at J, with 9 bases in the middle. CDR1 is MNHNS, CDR2 SASEGT, per germline. The sample is drawn from a study of blood T cell repertoires in COVID-19. Assay: immunoSEQ multiplex PCR; the TCRdb copy retains only in-frame clones and omits some. The sample has some 250,000 clones, 82% seen once. The rearrangement uses TRBV6-1 and TRBJ1-1; TRBD1 is a possible D gene (5 bases). Source material: peripheral blood. This receptor was taken from a young woman with acute or convalescent COVID-19. The CDR3 region has the DNA TGTGCCAGCAGTGACAGGGCCATCACTGAAGCTTTCTTT. Its protein is CASSDRAITEAFF.